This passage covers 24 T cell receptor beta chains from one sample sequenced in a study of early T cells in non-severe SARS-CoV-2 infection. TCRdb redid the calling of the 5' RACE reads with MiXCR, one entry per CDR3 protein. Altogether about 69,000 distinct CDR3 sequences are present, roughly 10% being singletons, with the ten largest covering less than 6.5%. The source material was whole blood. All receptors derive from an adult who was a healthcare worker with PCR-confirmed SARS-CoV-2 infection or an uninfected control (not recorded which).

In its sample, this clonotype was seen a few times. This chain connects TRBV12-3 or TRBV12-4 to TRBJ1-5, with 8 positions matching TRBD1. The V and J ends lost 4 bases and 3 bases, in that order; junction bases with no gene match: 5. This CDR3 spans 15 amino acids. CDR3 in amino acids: CASSSGQGHNQPQHF. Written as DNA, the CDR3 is TGTGCCAGCAGTTCCGGACAGGGCCACAATCAGCCCCAGCATTTT.

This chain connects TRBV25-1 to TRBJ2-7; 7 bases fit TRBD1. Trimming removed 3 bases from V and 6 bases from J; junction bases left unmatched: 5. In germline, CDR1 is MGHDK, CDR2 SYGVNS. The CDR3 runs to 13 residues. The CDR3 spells CASSDGRGPEQYF. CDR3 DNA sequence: TGTGCCAGCAGTGACGGAAGGGGGCCCGAGCAGTACTTC.

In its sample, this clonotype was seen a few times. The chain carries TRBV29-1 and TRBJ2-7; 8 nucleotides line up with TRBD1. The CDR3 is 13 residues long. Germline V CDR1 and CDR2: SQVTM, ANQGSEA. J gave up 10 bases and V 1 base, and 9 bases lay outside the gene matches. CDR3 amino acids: CSVEVAGGADQYF. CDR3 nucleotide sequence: TGCAGCGTTGAAGTGGCAGGGGGCGCAGATCAGTACTTC.

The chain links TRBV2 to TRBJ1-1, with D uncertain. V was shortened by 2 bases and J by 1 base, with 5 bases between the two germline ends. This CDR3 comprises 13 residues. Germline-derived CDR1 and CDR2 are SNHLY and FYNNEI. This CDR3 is CASSESSNTEAFF. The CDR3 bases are TGTGCCAGCAGTGAATCGTCGAACACTGAAGCTTTCTTT.

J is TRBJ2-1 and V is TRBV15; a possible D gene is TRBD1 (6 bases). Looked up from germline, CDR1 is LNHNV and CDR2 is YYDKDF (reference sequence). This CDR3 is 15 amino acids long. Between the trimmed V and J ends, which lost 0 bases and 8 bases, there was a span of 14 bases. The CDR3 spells CATSREQGSVYEQFF. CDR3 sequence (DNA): TGTGCCACCAGCAGAGAGCAGGGGTCAGTCTATGAGCAGTTCTTC.

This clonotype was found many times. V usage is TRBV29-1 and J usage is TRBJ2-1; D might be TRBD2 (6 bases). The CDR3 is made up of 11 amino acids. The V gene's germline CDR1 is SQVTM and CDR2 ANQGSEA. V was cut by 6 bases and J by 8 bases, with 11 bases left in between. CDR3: CSVPSVHEQFF. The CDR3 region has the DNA TGCAGCGTGCCTAGCGTCCATGAGCAGTTCTTC.

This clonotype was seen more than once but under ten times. The CDR3 sequence is CAISESDGDQPQHF. The CDR3 coding sequence is TGTGCCATCAGTGAAAGTGACGGGGATCAGCCCCAGCATTTT. This chain links TRBV10-3 with TRBJ1-5; D uncertain. Trimming shortened V by 3 bases and J by 5 bases, and 11 bases separated the two germline ends. This CDR3 is 14 amino acids long. Per germline, CDR1 ENHRY and CDR2 SYGVKD.

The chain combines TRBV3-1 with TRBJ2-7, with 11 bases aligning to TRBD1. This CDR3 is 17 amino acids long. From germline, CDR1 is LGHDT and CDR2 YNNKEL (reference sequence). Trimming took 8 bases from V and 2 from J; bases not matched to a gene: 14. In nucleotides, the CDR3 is TGTGCCAGCGGGCCGGGACAGGGGGTTGTGGATGCCTACGAGCAGTACTTC. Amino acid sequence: CASGPGQGVVDAYEQYF.

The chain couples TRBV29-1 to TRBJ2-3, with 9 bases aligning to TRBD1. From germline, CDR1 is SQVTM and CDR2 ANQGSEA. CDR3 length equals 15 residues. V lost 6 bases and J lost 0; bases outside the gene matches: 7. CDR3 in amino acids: CSVYRTGASTDTQYF. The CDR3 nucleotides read TGCAGCGTGTACCGGACAGGGGCTAGCACAGATACGCAGTATTTT.

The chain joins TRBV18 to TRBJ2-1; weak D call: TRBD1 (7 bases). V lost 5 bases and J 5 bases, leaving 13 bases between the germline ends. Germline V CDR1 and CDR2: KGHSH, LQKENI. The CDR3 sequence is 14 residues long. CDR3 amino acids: CASSWQGGNNEQFF. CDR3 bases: TGTGCCAGCTCATGGCAGGGGGGCAACAATGAGCAGTTCTTC.

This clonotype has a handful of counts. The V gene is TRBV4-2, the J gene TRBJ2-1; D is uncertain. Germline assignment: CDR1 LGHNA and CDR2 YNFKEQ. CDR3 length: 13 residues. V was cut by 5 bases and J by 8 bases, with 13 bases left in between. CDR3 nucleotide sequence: TGTGCCAGCAGCTGGACGAGTGTGGATGAGCAGTTCTTC. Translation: CASSWTSVDEQFF.

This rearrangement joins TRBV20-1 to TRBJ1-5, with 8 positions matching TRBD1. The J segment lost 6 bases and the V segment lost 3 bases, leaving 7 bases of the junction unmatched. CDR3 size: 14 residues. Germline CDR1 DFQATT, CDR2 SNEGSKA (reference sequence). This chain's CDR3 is CSASTTGVVQPQHF. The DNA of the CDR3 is TGCAGTGCTAGTACGACAGGGGTGGTTCAGCCCCAGCATTTT.

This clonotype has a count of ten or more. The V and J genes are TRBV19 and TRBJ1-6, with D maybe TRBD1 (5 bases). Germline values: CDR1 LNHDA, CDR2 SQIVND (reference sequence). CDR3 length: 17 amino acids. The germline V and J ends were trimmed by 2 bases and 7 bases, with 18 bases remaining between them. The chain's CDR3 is CASSIRGLRSGNSPLHF. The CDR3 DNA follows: TGTGCCAGTAGTATACGGGGACTCCGGTCGGGGAATTCACCCCTCCACTTT.

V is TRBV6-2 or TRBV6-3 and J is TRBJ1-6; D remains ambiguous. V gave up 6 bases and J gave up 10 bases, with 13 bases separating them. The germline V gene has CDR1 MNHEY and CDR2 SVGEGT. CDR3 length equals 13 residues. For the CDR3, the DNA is TGTGCCAGCAGGAACCTAGAGGAGTCACCCCTCCACTTT. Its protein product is CASRNLEESPLHF.

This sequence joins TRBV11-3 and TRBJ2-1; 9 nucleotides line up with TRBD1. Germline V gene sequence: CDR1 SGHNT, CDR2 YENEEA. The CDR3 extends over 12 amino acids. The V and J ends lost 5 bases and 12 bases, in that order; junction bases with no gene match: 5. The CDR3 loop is CASSTDRGRQFF. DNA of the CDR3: TGTGCCAGCAGCACGGACAGGGGACGGCAGTTCTTC.

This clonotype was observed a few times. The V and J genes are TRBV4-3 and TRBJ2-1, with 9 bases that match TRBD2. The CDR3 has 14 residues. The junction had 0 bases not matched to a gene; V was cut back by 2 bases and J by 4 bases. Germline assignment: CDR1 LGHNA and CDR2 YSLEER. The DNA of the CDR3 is TGCGCCAGCAGCCAACTAGCGGGGTACAATGAGCAGTTCTTC. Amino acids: CASSQLAGYNEQFF.

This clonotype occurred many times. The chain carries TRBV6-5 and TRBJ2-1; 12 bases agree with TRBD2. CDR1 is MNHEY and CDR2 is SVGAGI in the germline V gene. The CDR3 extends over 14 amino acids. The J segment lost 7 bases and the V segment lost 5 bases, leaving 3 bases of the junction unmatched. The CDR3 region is CASSPSGRANEQFF. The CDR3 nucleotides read TGTGCCAGCAGTCCTAGCGGGAGGGCTAATGAGCAGTTCTTC.

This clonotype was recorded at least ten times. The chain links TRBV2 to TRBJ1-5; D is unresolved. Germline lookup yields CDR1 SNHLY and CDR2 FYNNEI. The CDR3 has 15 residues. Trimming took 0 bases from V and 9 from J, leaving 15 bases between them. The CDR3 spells CASSEAGGLPRPQHF. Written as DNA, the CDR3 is TGTGCCAGCAGTGAAGCGGGCGGGCTCCCGCGGCCCCAGCATTTT.

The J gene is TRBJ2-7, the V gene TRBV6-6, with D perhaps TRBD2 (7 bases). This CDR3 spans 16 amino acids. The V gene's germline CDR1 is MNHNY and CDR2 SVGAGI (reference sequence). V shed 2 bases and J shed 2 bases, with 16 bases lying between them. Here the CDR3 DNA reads TGTGCCAGCAGTTACCTCGCGGGGGCCCCTCCCTACGAGCAGTACTTC. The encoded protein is CASSYLAGAPPYEQYF.

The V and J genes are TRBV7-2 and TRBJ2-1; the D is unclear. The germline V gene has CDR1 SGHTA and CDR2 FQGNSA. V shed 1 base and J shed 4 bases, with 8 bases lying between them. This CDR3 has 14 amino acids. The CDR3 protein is CASSLGTEYNEQFF. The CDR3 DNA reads TGTGCCAGCAGCTTAGGGACCGAGTACAATGAGCAGTTCTTC.

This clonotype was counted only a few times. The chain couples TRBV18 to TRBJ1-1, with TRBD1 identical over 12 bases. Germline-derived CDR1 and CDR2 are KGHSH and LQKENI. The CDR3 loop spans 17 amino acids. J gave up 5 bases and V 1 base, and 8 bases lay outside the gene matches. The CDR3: CASSPRGTGGEDTEAFF. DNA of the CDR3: TGTGCCAGCTCACCACGGGGGACAGGGGGCGAAGATACTGAAGCTTTCTTT.

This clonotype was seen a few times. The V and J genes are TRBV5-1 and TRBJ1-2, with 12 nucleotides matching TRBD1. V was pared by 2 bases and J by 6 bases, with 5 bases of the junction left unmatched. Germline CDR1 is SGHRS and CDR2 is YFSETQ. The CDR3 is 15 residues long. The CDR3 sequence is CASSFHGTGGDGYTF. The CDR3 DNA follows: TGCGCCAGCAGCTTTCATGGGACAGGGGGCGATGGCTACACCTTC.

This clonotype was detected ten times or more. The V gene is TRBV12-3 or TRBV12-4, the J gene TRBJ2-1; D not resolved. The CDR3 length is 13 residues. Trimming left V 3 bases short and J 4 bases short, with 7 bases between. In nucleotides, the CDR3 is TGTGCCAGCAGTTTCCAGCGATACAATGAGCAGTTCTTC. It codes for CASSFQRYNEQFF.

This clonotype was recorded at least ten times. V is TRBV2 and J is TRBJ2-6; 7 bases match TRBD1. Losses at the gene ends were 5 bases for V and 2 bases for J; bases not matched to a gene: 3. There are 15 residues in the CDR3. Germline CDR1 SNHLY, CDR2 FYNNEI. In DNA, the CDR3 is TGTGCCAGCAGTCCTGACAGGGCTGGGGCCAACGTCCTGACTTTC. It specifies CASSPDRAGANVLTF.